Shown below are 12 T cell receptor beta chains from a single sample sequenced in a study of blood T cell repertoires in COVID-19. Sequencing was performed with immunoSEQ multiplex PCR; in TCRdb, only in-frame clones are kept and a portion is missing. Here the sample spans 130,000 to 150,000 clones, 81% being singletons. The sample consisted of peripheral blood. The origin of the receptors is a human donor with acute or convalescent COVID-19. The donor label of this sample is uncertain.

Regarding this clone: The sample holds other DNA sequences that translate to the same CDR3. The gene calls are TRBV27 and TRBJ1-5; maybe TRBD1 (6 bases). This CDR3 spans 16 amino acids. V was shortened by 0 bases and J by 1 base, with 10 bases between the two germline ends. The germline V gene encodes CDR1 MNHEY and CDR2 SMNVEV (reference sequence). The CDR3 loop reads CASSLSPRGSNQPQHF. CDR3 DNA: TGTGCCAGCAGTTTATCCCCCAGGGGCAGCAATCAGCCCCAGCATTTT.

The chain employs TRBV5-1 and TRBJ2-2; possible D gene TRBD1, 5 bases. V gave up 0 bases and J gave up 0 bases, with 12 bases separating them. This CDR3 contains 17 residues. Germline CDR1 is SGHRS and CDR2 is YFSETQ. CDR3 coding DNA: TGCGCCAGCAGCTTGGCAGCAGGACACTCGAACACCGGGGAGCTGTTTTTT. Translated, it gives CASSLAAGHSNTGELFF.

This chain uses TRBV10-3 with TRBJ1-3; 7 bases agree with TRBD1. The ends lost 4 bases at V and 6 bases at J; junction bases unmatched: 9. This CDR3 comprises 15 residues. CDR1 ENHRY and CDR2 SYGVKD come from the germline V gene. The chain's CDR3 is CAISGRGGVENTIYF. In nucleotides, the CDR3 is TGTGCCATCAGTGGCAGAGGGGGCGTAGAAAACACCATATATTTT.

This clone showed up just once. The chain links TRBV24-1 to TRBJ2-2, with 13 bases fitting TRBD2. This CDR3 contains 19 residues. The ends lost 3 bases at V and 3 bases at J; junction bases unmatched: 9. CDR1 and CDR2 (germline): KGHDR, SFDVKD. CDR3 DNA: TGTGCCACCAGTGATCCTACTAGCGGGGGGGCCTTTCACACCGGGGAGCTGTTTTTT. Translation: CATSDPTSGGAFHTGELFF.

The chain recombines TRBV7-9 with TRBJ2-1; 8 bases map to TRBD1. Trimming at V came to 1 base and at J to 8 bases, leaving 4 bases not matched to a gene. CDR3 length: 14 residues. The germline V gene has CDR1 SEHNR and CDR2 FQNEAQ (reference sequence). CDR3 coding DNA: TGTGCCAGCAGCTTAGTGACAGGGGTCGATGAGCAGTTCTTC. Protein: CASSLVTGVDEQFF.

The genes are TRBV5-4 and TRBJ2-3; no firm D call. The ends were cut back, 3 bases at V and 5 bases at J, with 10 bases in the middle. Looked up from germline, CDR1 is SGHNT and CDR2 is YYREEE (reference sequence). The CDR3 is 13 residues long. The CDR3 is CASSSGGKDTQYF. CDR3 nucleotides: TGTGCCAGCAGCTCTGGCGGTAAAGATACGCAGTATTTT.

The J gene is TRBJ2-2, the V gene TRBV9; TRBD2 matches at 8 bases. In germline, CDR1 is SGDLS, CDR2 YYNGEE. The CDR3 consists of 19 residues. Trimming took 4 bases from V and 2 from J; bases not matched to a gene: 16. CDR3 DNA sequence: TGTGCCAGCAGCCCTAGGGGCGGGGGGCCCCTTCTTAACACCGGGGAGCTGTTTTTT. This encodes CASSPRGGGPLLNTGELFF.

The chain joins TRBV6-5 to TRBJ2-5, with TRBD1 matching over 12 bases. CDR1 is MNHEY, CDR2 SVGAGI, per germline. V lost 6 bases and J lost 5; bases outside the gene matches: 4. The CDR3 spans 14 residues. CDR3 protein: CASRGQGARETQYF. DNA for the CDR3: TGTGCCAGCAGGGGACAGGGGGCGAGGGAGACCCAGTACTTC.

This clone occurred once. The V and J genes are TRBV5-1 and TRBJ1-2; D perhaps matches TRBD1 (5 bases). V was cut by 4 bases and J by 6 bases, with 10 bases left in between. This CDR3 comprises 12 residues. Germline CDR1 SGHRS, CDR2 YFSETQ. The CDR3 DNA follows: TGCGCCAGCAGCCCTTGGGGGGATGGCTACACCTTC. Translated, it gives CASSPWGDGYTF.

The V gene is TRBV5-4, the J gene TRBJ2-1; 8 bases are shared with TRBD2. The J segment lost 9 bases and the V segment lost 3 bases, leaving 5 bases of the junction unmatched. This CDR3 region has 13 residues. Germline loops: CDR1 SGHNT, CDR2 YYREEE (reference sequence). The CDR3 sequence is CASSSFGGGEQFF. For the CDR3, the DNA is TGTGCCAGCAGCTCCTTCGGGGGGGGTGAGCAGTTCTTC. Full variable domain (outside the CDR3, taken from reference TRBV5-4 and TRBJ2-1): ETGVTQSPTHLIKTRGQQVTLRCSSQSGHNTVSWYQQALGQGPQFIFQYYREEENGRGNFPPRFSGLQFPNYSSELNVNALELDDSALYLCASSSFGGGEQFFGPGTRLTVL.

The chain combines TRBV5-1 with TRBJ2-1; D perhaps matches TRBD2 (7 bases). The germline gives CDR1 SGHRS, CDR2 YFSETQ. The V gene lost 4 bases and the J gene lost 2 bases, with 13 bases spanning the gap. The CDR3 is 15 amino acids. The CDR3 DNA reads TGCGCCAGCAGCCCCGGGGAGGGGGCCTACAATGAGCAGTTCTTC. This encodes CASSPGEGAYNEQFF.

This chain uses TRBV6-1 with TRBJ1-2, with D possibly TRBD1 on 5 matching bases. The CDR3 extends over 14 amino acids. V gave up 2 bases and J gave up 5 bases, with 12 bases separating them. CDR1 MNHNS and CDR2 SASEGT come from the germline V gene. Here the CDR3 reads CASSERWEGYGYTF. The DNA of the CDR3 is TGTGCCAGCAGTGAACGTTGGGAGGGGTATGGCTACACCTTC.